The 9 T cell receptor beta chains below come from one sample, sequenced in a study of blood T cell repertoires in COVID-19. Clones were read by immunoSEQ multiplex PCR, and TCRdb kept only the in-frame ones, dropping some. The table includes a few hundred thousand clones, about nine tenths detected once. Sequenced input: peripheral blood. The receptors derive from a woman aged 45-59 years with acute or convalescent COVID-19.

This clone was picked up a small number of times. The J gene is TRBJ1-4, the V gene TRBV18; 9 bases agree with TRBD1. CDR1 and CDR2 (germline): KGHSH, LQKENI. CDR3 length: 14 amino acids. V was pared by 3 bases and J by 6 bases, with 2 bases of the junction left unmatched. The CDR3 loop is CASSPDRGDEKLFF. For the CDR3, the DNA is TGTGCCAGCTCACCCGACAGGGGGGATGAAAAACTGTTTTTT.

DNA for the CDR3: TGTGCCAGCAGTTACGGGACTAGCGGGGGGAGGGAGACCCAGTACTTC. It codes for CASSYGTSGGRETQYF. The genes are TRBV6-5 and TRBJ2-5; 15 positions match TRBD2. This CDR3 is built from 16 residues. Germline lookup yields CDR1 MNHEY and CDR2 SVGAGI. V shed 2 bases, J shed 5 bases, and the junction held 3 bases outside the gene matches.

The chain recombines TRBV1 with TRBJ1-3. TRBV1 is labeled a pseudogene. The length of the CDR3 is 16 residues. This CDR3 is CTSSFYGESSGNTIYF. CDR3 DNA sequence: TGCACCAGCAGCTTTTACGGGGAAAGCTCTGGAAACACCATATATTTT.

The rearrangement uses TRBV6-6 and TRBJ2-5; 8 nucleotides match TRBD2. CDR3 length: 14 residues. Per the germline V gene, CDR1 is MNHNY and CDR2 is SVGAGI (reference sequence). V gave up 5 bases and J gave up 5 bases; unmatched junction bases: 7. In DNA form, the CDR3 reads TGTGCCAGCAGTCCGGGGGGGCGCTCGGAGACCCAGTACTTC. This encodes CASSPGGRSETQYF.

Here the CDR3 DNA reads TGTGCCAGCAGAGGGGGACAGGGCGATAACTATGGCTACACCTTC. Translated, it gives CASRGGQGDNYGYTF. V gene TRBV6-5 combines with J gene TRBJ1-2, with 9 bases fitting TRBD1. Germline assignment: CDR1 MNHEY and CDR2 SVGAGI. The CDR3 is made up of 15 amino acids. V lost 6 bases to trimming and J lost 1 base; unmatched junction nucleotides: 6.

This chain joins TRBV5-1 and TRBJ2-3, with TRBD2 matching over 11 bases. Looked up from germline, CDR1 is SGHRS and CDR2 is YFSETQ. J was trimmed by 1 base and V by 3 bases; bases with no gene match: 10. The CDR3 extends over 18 amino acids. CDR3 in DNA: TGCGCCAGCAGCTCAGGCGGATTTAGCGGGGGGGGCACAGATACGCAGTATTTT. This encodes CASSSGGFSGGGTDTQYF.

In its sample, this clone was seen once. The rearrangement joins TRBV6-2 or TRBV6-3 to TRBJ1-6, with 7 bases identical to TRBD1. V lost 3 bases to trimming and J lost 7 bases; unmatched junction nucleotides: 6. The CDR3 length is 15 residues. Germline V lookup: CDR1 MNHEY, CDR2 SVGEGT. Here the CDR3 DNA reads TGTGCCAGCAGTTATCGACAGGGCAGGAATTCACCCCTCCACTTT. It yields the protein CASSYRQGRNSPLHF.

This rearrangement joins TRBV19 to TRBJ1-1, with D possibly TRBD1 on 6 matching bases. The CDR3 spans 16 residues. Germline V gene sequence: CDR1 LNHDA, CDR2 SQIVND (reference sequence). Trimming shortened V by 3 bases and J by 0 bases, and 14 bases separated the two germline ends. The CDR3 spells CASSMGTRGMNTEAFF. CDR3 nucleotide sequence: TGTGCCAGTAGTATGGGGACAAGGGGGATGAACACTGAAGCTTTCTTT.

The chain joins TRBV5-1 to TRBJ1-5; D uncertain. Germline lookup yields CDR1 SGHRS and CDR2 YFSETQ. The V and J ends lost 0 bases and 4 bases respectively, with 8 bases between them. The CDR3 runs 14 residues. CDR3: CASSLDSPNQPQHF. In DNA, the CDR3 is TGCGCCAGCAGCTTGGACAGCCCAAATCAGCCCCAGCATTTT. Drawing the rest from reference TRBV5-1 and TRBJ1-5, the complete variable domain is KAGVTQTPRYLIKTRGQQVTLSCSPISGHRSVSWYQQTPGQGLQFLFEYFSETQRNKGNFPGRFSGRQFSNSRSEMNVSTLELGDSALYLCASSLDSPNQPQHFGDGTRLSIL.